These 10 T cell receptor beta chains came from one sample sequenced in a study of T cell changes during pregnancy in multiple sclerosis. The repertoire was sequenced with immunoSEQ multiplex PCR; TCRdb's copy has only in-frame clones and lacks some. The sample carries under 40,000 clones, 80% to 95% recorded once. The sample here was CD4+ T cells from peripheral blood mononuclear cells, taken in the third trimester of pregnancy. The receptors originated from a female donor in good health, enrolled as a control in a pregnancy study.

The chain employs TRBV30 and TRBJ2-3, with TRBD2 matching over 7 bases. The CDR3 consists of 15 residues. V dropped 0 bases and J dropped 2; count of bases not matched to a gene: 5. From germline, CDR1 is GTSNPN and CDR2 SVGIG (reference sequence). CDR3 loop: CAWSVRGVITDTQYF. CDR3 bases: TGTGCCTGGAGTGTACGGGGGGTAATCACAGATACGCAGTATTTT.

V gene TRBV7-2 combines with J gene TRBJ1-2; no firm D call. V lost 2 bases and J 6 bases, leaving 10 bases between the germline ends. The germline gives CDR1 SGHTA, CDR2 FQGNSA. This CDR3 has 13 amino acids. For the CDR3, the DNA is TGTGCCAGCAGCTTAACCGGTTTCGATGGCTACACCTTC. Its translation: CASSLTGFDGYTF.

This clone appeared once. The chain employs TRBV4-1 and TRBJ2-5; 8 bases map to TRBD2. The CDR3 is 15 amino acids. Per the germline V gene, CDR1 is MGHRA and CDR2 is YSYEKL. With 4 bases clipped from V and 1 base from J, the junction kept 5 bases outside the gene matches. The CDR3 is CASSRSGGPQETQYF. The CDR3 coding sequence is TGCGCCAGCAGCCGCTCGGGGGGGCCCCAAGAGACCCAGTACTTC.

In this sample, this clone turned up once. CDR3 protein: CAIKARGQGYNSPLHF. The DNA of the CDR3 is TGTGCCATCAAAGCAAGGGGACAGGGCTATAATTCACCCCTCCACTTT. This rearrangement joins TRBV10-3 to TRBJ1-6; 9 bases align to TRBD1. This CDR3 has 16 residues. The V gene's germline CDR1 is ENHRY and CDR2 SYGVKD. The ends lost 7 bases at V and 3 bases at J; junction bases unmatched: 7.

This sequence joins TRBV7-8 and TRBJ1-5; 7 nucleotides line up with TRBD1. The junction had 7 bases not matched to a gene; V was cut back by 4 bases and J by 1 base. The CDR3 totals 16 residues. Germline lookup yields CDR1 SGHVS and CDR2 FQNEAQ. The CDR3 DNA reads TGTGCCAGCAGCTCCCACAGGGGAAAAAGCAATCAGCCCCAGCATTTT. Amino acids: CASSSHRGKSNQPQHF.

The rearrangement uses TRBV18 and TRBJ2-2; the match to TRBD1 covers 8 bases. After removal of 6 bases from V and 1 base from J, the junction contained 4 bases not matched to a gene. Germline lookup yields CDR1 KGHSH and CDR2 LQKENI. This CDR3 contains 15 residues. CDR3 coding DNA: TGTGCCAGCTCGCCTGGGACAGGGAACACCGGGGAGCTGTTTTTT. Amino acids: CASSPGTGNTGELFF.

V and J are TRBV5-1 and TRBJ1-5; D gene unclear. V lost 1 base and J lost 4, with 6 bases in between. The CDR3 covers 13 residues. Germline V gene lookup returns CDR1 SGHRS and CDR2 YFSETQ. Here the CDR3 reads CASSLSSNQPQHF. CDR3 coding DNA: TGCGCCAGCAGCTTGTCATCAAATCAGCCCCAGCATTTT.

The rearrangement uses TRBV6-5 and TRBJ1-5; D is perhaps TRBD1 (5 bases). The CDR3 length is 15 residues. V shed 5 bases and J shed 4 bases, with 15 bases lying between them. Germline values: CDR1 MNHEY, CDR2 SVGAGI. CDR3 in amino acids: CASSGRQKQNQPQHF. The CDR3 nucleotides are TGTGCCAGCAGTGGACGACAGAAACAGAATCAGCCCCAGCATTTT.

This chain joins TRBV9 and TRBJ2-6; weak D call: TRBD2 (6 bases). Germline CDR1 is SGDLS and CDR2 is YYNGEE. This CDR3 has 16 residues. Trimming pared 2 bases from V and 2 bases from J, leaving 11 bases between. CDR3 bases: TGTGCCAGCAGCGTCCCGGGAGAGGCTGGGGCCAACGTCCTGACTTTC. It is translated as CASSVPGEAGANVLTF.

The V gene is TRBV4-2, the J gene TRBJ1-3; maybe TRBD1 (6 bases). Trimming left V 7 bases short and J 6 bases short, with 22 bases between. The CDR3 is 16 residues long. Per the germline V gene, CDR1 is LGHNA and CDR2 is YNFKEQ. The CDR3 reads CASKSTGHTLENTIYF. The CDR3 nucleotides read TGTGCCAGCAAGTCAACAGGGCATACCTTGGAAAACACCATATATTTT.